These 3 T cell receptor beta chains were sequenced from one sample in a study of blood T cell repertoires in COVID-19. The protocol was immunoSEQ multiplex PCR, while the TCRdb copy is restricted to in-frame clones and leaves out a portion. The sample shows a few hundred thousand clones, about 93% of them seen only once. The sample comprised peripheral blood. All receptors come from a woman aged 25-40 years with COVID-19, enrolled during active disease.

The chain recombines TRBV11-2 with TRBJ1-4; no clear D. In germline, CDR1 is SGHAT, CDR2 FQNNGV. The V end was cut by 1 base, the J end by 1 base, with 10 bases between. This CDR3 spans 16 amino acids. This chain's CDR3 is CASSLAGGVTNEKLFF. The CDR3 DNA reads TGTGCCAGCAGCTTAGCAGGCGGGGTAACTAATGAAAAACTGTTTTTT.

The chain employs TRBV7-6 and TRBJ2-1; the match to TRBD2 covers 12 bases. Germline V gene sequence: CDR1 SGHVS, CDR2 FNYEAQ. The CDR3 covers 17 residues. Trimming cost V 1 base and J 8 bases; bases outside gene matches: 9. The CDR3 sequence is CASSLGGLAGLFDEQFF. CDR3 in DNA: TGTGCCAGCAGCTTAGGGGGACTAGCGGGTTTGTTCGATGAGCAGTTCTTC.

The chain employs TRBV5-1 and TRBJ1-2, with 7 bases identical to TRBD1. This CDR3 contains 13 residues. With V trimmed by 4 bases and J by 7 bases, 7 bases remained unmatched. Germline lookup yields CDR1 SGHRS and CDR2 YFSETQ. CDR3 sequence reads: CASSPDRVGGYTF. The CDR3 DNA is TGCGCCAGCAGCCCCGACAGGGTTGGTGGCTACACCTTC.